This is a list of T cell receptor beta chains from one sample in a study of T cell repertoires in cytomegalovirus infection. Via MiXCR, TCRdb re-called the reads, giving one row per CDR3 protein. The sample shows more than 300,000 distinct CDR3 sequences, around a third of them seen only once. No antigen has been assigned to these receptors. The sequenced sample was cultured PBMCs, obtained from culture after CMV antigen stimulation. All receptors derive from a human donor in good health (CMV status not recorded). Some clones in this sample may be carry-over from other donors' samples. The CDR3 runs from the conserved cysteine through the conserved F or W. The D gene is left open where the match is weak. The size of a clone is reported for some rows only, either as once, few or many, or as a class for expanded clones.

abundance	v_gene	d_gene	j_gene	CDR3aa	CDR3nt
many	TRBV12-3/TRBV12-4	NA	TRBJ1-1	CASSSYRRNTEAFF	TGTGCCAGCAGTTCATACAGGAGGAACACTGAAGCTTTCTTT
few	TRBV7-6	NA	TRBJ1-2	CASSSDTGHRNYGYTF	TGTGCCAGCAGCTCCGACACGGGGCATCGTAACTATGGCTACACCTTC
NA	TRBV6-1	NA	TRBJ2-3	CASSLRRYTDTQYF	TGTGCCAGCAGCCTTAGACGATACACAGATACGCAGTATTTT
NA	TRBV2	NA	TRBJ2-1	CATPDTYNEQFF	TGTGCCACTCCGGACACCTACAATGAGCAGTTCTTC
NA	TRBV7-6	NA	TRBJ2-5	CASSLSQGETQYF	TGTGCCAGCAGCTTGAGCCAGGGGGAGACCCAGTACTTC
NA	TRBV6-1	NA	TRBJ1-4	CASKMVLTNEKLFF	TGTGCCAGCAAGATGGTTTTAACTAATGAAAAACTGTTTTTT
NA	TRBV4-2	TRBD2	TRBJ2-1	CASSQDSLVSSGYYNEQFF	TGTGCCAGCAGCCAAGATTCCCTGGTGTCTAGCGGGTACTACAATGAGCAGTTCTTC
NA	TRBV5-1	TRBD2	TRBJ2-5	CASSLNLAGGGETQYF	TGCGCCAGCAGCCTAAATTTAGCGGGAGGAGGAGAGACCCAGTACTTC
few	TRBV20-1	TRBD1	TRBJ2-1	CSVPGQAGEQFF	TGCAGTGTTCCGGGACAGGCTGGCGAGCAGTTCTTC
NA	TRBV10-3	NA	TRBJ1-5	CAINADTRGPQHF	TGTGCCATCAATGCGGATACCCGGGGGCCCCAGCATTTT
many	TRBV7-2	NA	TRBJ1-1	CASSFGAGDTEAFF	TGTGCCAGCAGCTTCGGGGCAGGGGACACTGAAGCTTTCTTT
few	TRBV28	TRBD2	TRBJ2-1	CASSLRLAGEGEQFF	TGTGCCAGCAGTCTCAGACTAGCGGGAGAGGGTGAGCAGTTCTTC
few	TRBV9	NA	TRBJ1-3	CASSVALGGISGNTIYF	TGTGCCAGCAGCGTAGCTTTAGGGGGGATTTCTGGAAACACCATATATTTT
NA	TRBV25-1	NA	TRBJ1-2	CASSEYRGLDYGYTF	TGTGCCAGCAGTGAATATCGAGGGCTGGACTATGGCTACACCTTC
few	TRBV6-2/TRBV6-3	NA	TRBJ2-1	CASSYWSGGPFVYEQFF	TGTGCCAGCAGTTACTGGTCTGGCGGACCTTTTGTCTATGAGCAGTTCTTC
NA	TRBV20-1	NA	TRBJ1-2	CSASQSVNYGYTF	TGCAGTGCTAGCCAGAGCGTCAACTATGGCTACACCTTC
NA	TRBV6-2/TRBV6-3	NA	TRBJ2-5	CASSPGTFETQYF	TGTGCCAGCAGTCCCGGGACTTTCGAGACCCAGTACTTC
NA	TRBV19	TRBD2	TRBJ2-1	CASSIGNGRLLNEQFF	TGTGCCAGTAGTATAGGGAACGGGAGGTTACTCAATGAGCAGTTCTTC
NA	TRBV4-2	TRBD2	TRBJ2-3	CASSQDRRLLAGGNTDTQYF	TGTGCCAGCAGCCAAGACCGGAGGCTACTAGCGGGAGGGAACACAGATACGCAGTATTTT
NA	TRBV19	TRBD1	TRBJ1-2	CASSRGGGRRSYGYTF	TGTGCCAGTAGTAGGGGAGGGGGCAGGCGTAGCTATGGCTACACCTTC
NA	TRBV29-1	NA	TRBJ2-5	CSPIRTQETQYF	TGCAGCCCCATCCGGACCCAAGAGACCCAGTACTTC
NA	TRBV6-2/TRBV6-3	NA	TRBJ1-4	CASSYLREKLFF	TGTGCCAGCAGTTACCTTCGGGAAAAACTGTTTTTT
NA	TRBV7-7	NA	TRBJ2-1	CASSLVLATNEQFF	TGTGCCAGCAGCTTAGTGCTAGCCACAAATGAGCAGTTCTTC
NA	TRBV12-3/TRBV12-4	TRBD2	TRBJ2-1	CASSLFVQGLAGEQFF	TGTGCCAGCAGTTTATTCGTTCAGGGACTAGCGGGAGAGCAGTTCTTC
NA	TRBV6-2/TRBV6-3	TRBD2	TRBJ2-1	CAPDASGFYNEQFF	TGTGCCCCCGACGCTAGCGGGTTTTACAATGAGCAGTTCTTC
once	TRBV18	TRBD1	TRBJ2-5	CASSPPTGEETQYF	TGTGCCAGCTCACCACCGACAGGGGAAGAGACCCAGTACTTC
NA	TRBV20-1	TRBD2	TRBJ2-3	CSALSQTSGSFSSDTQYF	TGCAGTGCTTTATCCCAAACTAGCGGGAGTTTTTCTTCGGATACGCAGTATTTT
many	TRBV7-2	NA	TRBJ1-2	CASSSGGMGYGYTF	TGTGCCAGCAGCTCGGGGGGGATGGGCTATGGCTACACCTTC
NA	TRBV25-1	TRBD2	TRBJ2-1	CASSEQGLAGYNEQFF	TGTGCCAGCAGTGAGCAAGGGCTAGCGGGCTACAATGAGCAGTTCTTC
NA	TRBV6-1	NA	TRBJ2-3	CASSEDGADTQYF	TGTGCCAGCAGTGAAGACGGAGCAGATACGCAGTATTTT
NA	TRBV19	NA	TRBJ1-6	CASSSPGSPLHF	TGTGCCAGTAGTAGCCCCGGATCACCCCTCCACTTT
once	TRBV29-1	NA	TRBJ2-7	CSVNIVRGGEQYF	TGCAGCGTTAACATAGTCAGGGGAGGCGAGCAGTACTTC
NA	TRBV20-1	NA	TRBJ1-2	CSASSGEGANYGYTF	TGCAGTGCTAGTTCGGGGGAAGGAGCTAACTATGGCTACACCTTC
NA	TRBV12-3/TRBV12-4	TRBD1	TRBJ2-7	CASSARDRPRDEQYF	TGTGCCAGCAGTGCCCGGGACAGGCCCCGGGACGAGCAGTACTTC
once	TRBV6-2/TRBV6-3	NA	TRBJ1-2	CASSREANYGYTF	TGTGCCAGCAGCCGTGAAGCTAACTATGGCTACACCTTC
few	TRBV7-9	NA	TRBJ2-4	CASRPQGPKKNIQYF	TGTGCCAGTCGCCCTCAGGGACCGAAAAAAAACATTCAGTACTTC
NA	TRBV4-2	NA	TRBJ1-1	CASSPRAMNTEAFF	TGTGCCAGCAGCCCGAGGGCCATGAACACTGAAGCTTTCTTT
many	TRBV7-2	TRBD2	TRBJ2-5	CASSPGLAGYQETQYF	TGTGCCAGCAGCCCGGGACTAGCGGGGTACCAAGAGACCCAGTACTTC
NA	TRBV15	TRBD2	TRBJ2-5	CATGLAGVFETQYF	TGTGCCACCGGCCTAGCGGGAGTATTTGAGACCCAGTACTTC
few	TRBV15	TRBD2	TRBJ2-1	CATSLAGVGGNEQFF	TGTGCCACCAGCCTAGCGGGAGTAGGTGGCAATGAGCAGTTCTTC
few	TRBV7-2	TRBD1	TRBJ2-7	CASSQGTVMYEQYF	TGTGCCAGCAGCCAAGGGACAGTCATGTACGAGCAGTACTTC